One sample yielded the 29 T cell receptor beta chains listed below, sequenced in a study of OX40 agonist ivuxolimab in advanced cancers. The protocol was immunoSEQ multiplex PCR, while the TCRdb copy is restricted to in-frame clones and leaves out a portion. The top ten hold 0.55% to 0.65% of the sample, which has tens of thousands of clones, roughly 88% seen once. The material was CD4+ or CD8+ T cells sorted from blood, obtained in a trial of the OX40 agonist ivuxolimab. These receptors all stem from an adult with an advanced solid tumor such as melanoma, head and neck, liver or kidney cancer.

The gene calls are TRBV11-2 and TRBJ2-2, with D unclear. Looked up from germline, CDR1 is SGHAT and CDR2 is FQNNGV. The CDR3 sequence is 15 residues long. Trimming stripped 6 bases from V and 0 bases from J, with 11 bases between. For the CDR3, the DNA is TGTGCCAGCAGGCAAGATCTAGCGAACACCGGGGAGCTGTTTTTT. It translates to CASRQDLANTGELFF. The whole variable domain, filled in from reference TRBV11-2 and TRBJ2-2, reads EAGVAQSPRYKIIEKRQSVAFWCNPISGHATLYWYQQILGQGPKLLIQFQNNGVVDDSQLPKDRFSAERLKGVDSTLKIQPAKLEDSAVYLCASRQDLANTGELFFGEGSRLTVL.

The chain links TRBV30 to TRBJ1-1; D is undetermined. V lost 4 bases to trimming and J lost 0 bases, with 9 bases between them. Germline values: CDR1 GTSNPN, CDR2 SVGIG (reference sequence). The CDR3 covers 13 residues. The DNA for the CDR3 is TGTGCCTGGAATGGGTTAATGAACACTGAAGCTTTCTTT. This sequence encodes CAWNGLMNTEAFF.

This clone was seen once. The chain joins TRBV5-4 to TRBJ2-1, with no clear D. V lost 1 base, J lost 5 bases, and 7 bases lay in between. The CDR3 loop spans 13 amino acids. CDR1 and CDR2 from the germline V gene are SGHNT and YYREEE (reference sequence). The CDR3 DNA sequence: TGTGCCAGCAGCTTGACTGGTGACAATGAGCAGTTCTTC. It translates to CASSLTGDNEQFF.

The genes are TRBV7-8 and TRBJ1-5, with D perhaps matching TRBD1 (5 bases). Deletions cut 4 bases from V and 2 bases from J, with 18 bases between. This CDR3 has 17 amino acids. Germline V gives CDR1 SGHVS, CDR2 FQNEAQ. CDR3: CASSSRDGWDGNQPQHF. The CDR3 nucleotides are TGTGCCAGCAGCTCTCGGGACGGTTGGGATGGCAATCAGCCCCAGCATTTT. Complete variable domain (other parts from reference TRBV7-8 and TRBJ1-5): GAGVSQSPRYKVAKRGQDVALRCDPISGHVSLFWYQQALGQGPEFLTYFQNEAQLDKSGLPSDRFFAERPEGSVSTLKIQRTQQEDSAVYLCASSSRDGWDGNQPQHFGDGTRLSIL.

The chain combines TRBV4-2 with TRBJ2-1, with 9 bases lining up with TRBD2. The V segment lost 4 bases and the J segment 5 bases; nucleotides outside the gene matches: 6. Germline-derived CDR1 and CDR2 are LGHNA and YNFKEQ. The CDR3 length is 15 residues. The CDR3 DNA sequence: TGTGCCAGCAGCCTCCGACTAGCGGAGGACAATGAGCAGTTCTTC. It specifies CASSLRLAEDNEQFF.

The CDR3 protein is CASRSTGQMNTEAFF. Here the CDR3 DNA reads TGCGCCAGCAGATCAACAGGGCAAATGAACACTGAAGCTTTCTTT. The rearrangement links TRBV5-1 to TRBJ1-1, with a tentative D call TRBD1 (6 bases). V was shortened by 5 bases and J by 0 bases, with 14 bases between the two germline ends. CDR3 size: 15 residues. Germline V gene sequence: CDR1 SGHRS, CDR2 YFSETQ.

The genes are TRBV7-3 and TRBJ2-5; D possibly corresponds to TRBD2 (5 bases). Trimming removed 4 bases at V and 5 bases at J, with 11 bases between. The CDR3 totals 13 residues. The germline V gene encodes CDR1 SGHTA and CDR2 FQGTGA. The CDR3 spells CASSSGRRETQYF. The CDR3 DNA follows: TGTGCCAGCAGCTCGGGAAGAAGGGAGACCCAGTACTTC. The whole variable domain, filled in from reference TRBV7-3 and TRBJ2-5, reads GAGVSQTPSNKVTEKGKYVELRCDPISGHTALYWYRQSLGQGPEFLIYFQGTGAADDSGLPNDRFFAVRPEGSVSTLKIQRTERGDSAVYLCASSSGRRETQYFGPGTRLLVL.

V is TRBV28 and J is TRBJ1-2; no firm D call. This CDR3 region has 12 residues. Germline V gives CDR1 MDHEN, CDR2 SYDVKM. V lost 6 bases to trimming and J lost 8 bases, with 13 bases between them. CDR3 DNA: TGTGCCAGCAGCGTTGGGGTGGGGGGCTACACCTTC. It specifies CASSVGVGGYTF.

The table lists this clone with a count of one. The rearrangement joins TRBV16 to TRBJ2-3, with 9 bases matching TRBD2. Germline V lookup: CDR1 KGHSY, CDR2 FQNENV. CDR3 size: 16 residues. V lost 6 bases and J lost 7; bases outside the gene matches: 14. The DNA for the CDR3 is TGTGCCAGCAGAACACCCACAGCGGGAGGACTAAATACGCAGTATTTT. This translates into CASRTPTAGGLNTQYF.

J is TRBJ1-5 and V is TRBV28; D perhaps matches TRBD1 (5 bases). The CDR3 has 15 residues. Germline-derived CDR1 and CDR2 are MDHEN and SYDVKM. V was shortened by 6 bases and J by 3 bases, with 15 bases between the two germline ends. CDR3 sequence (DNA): TGTGCCAGCAGGGGGGACGTATGGTTCAATCAGCCCCAGCATTTT. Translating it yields CASRGDVWFNQPQHF.

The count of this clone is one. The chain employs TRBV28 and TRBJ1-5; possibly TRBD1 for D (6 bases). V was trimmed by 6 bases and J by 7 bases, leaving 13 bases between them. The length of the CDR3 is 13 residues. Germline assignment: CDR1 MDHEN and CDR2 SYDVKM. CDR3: CASRSQGTQPQHF. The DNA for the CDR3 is TGTGCCAGCAGGTCACAGGGAACCCAGCCCCAGCATTTT. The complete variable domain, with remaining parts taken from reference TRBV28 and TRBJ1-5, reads DVKVTQSSRYLVKRTGEKVFLECVQDMDHENMFWYRQDPGLGLRLIYFSYDVKMKEKGDIPEGYSVSREKKERFSLILESASTNQTSMYLCASRSQGTQPQHFGDGTRLSIL.

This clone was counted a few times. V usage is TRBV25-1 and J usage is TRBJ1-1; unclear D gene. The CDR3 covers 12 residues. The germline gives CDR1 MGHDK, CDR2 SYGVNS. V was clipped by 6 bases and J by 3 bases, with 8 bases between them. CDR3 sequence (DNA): TGTGCCAGCAGGAGACACGACACTGAAGCTTTCTTT. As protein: CASRRHDTEAFF.

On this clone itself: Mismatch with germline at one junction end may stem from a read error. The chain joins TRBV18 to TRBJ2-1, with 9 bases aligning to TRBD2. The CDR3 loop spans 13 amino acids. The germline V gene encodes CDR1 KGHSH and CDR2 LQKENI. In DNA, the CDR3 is TGTGCCAGCTCAACTACTAGCGGGCGGGAGCAGGTCTTC. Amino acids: CASSTTSGREQVF.

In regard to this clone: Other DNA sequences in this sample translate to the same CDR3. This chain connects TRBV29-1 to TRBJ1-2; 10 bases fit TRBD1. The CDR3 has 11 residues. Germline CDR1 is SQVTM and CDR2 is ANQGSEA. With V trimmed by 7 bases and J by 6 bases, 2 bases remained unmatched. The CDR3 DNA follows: TGCAGCGACGGACAGGGGGATGGCTACACCTTC. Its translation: CSDGQGDGYTF.

The CDR3 is CASSLGSSGRGYYEQYF. DNA for the CDR3: TGTGCCAGCAGCTTAGGAAGTTCGGGGCGGGGATACTACGAGCAGTACTTC. The chain is built from TRBV7-2 and TRBJ2-7; D possibly corresponds to TRBD2 (6 bases). Germline V gene lookup returns CDR1 SGHTA and CDR2 FQGNSA. With 1 base removed from V and 3 bases from J, the gap between germline ends came to 19 bases. This CDR3 comprises 17 residues. The complete variable domain, with remaining parts taken from reference TRBV7-2 and TRBJ2-7, reads GAGVSQSPSNKVTEKGKDVELRCDPISGHTALYWYRQSLGQGLEFLIYFQGNSAPDKSGLPSDRFSAERTGGSVSTLTIQRTQQEDSAVYLCASSLGSSGRGYYEQYFGPGTRLTVT.

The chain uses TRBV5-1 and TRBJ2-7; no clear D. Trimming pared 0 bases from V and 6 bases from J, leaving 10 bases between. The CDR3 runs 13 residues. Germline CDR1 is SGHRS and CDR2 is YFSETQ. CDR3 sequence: CASSLDDPSEQYF. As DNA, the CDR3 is TGCGCCAGCAGCTTGGATGACCCCTCCGAGCAGTACTTC.

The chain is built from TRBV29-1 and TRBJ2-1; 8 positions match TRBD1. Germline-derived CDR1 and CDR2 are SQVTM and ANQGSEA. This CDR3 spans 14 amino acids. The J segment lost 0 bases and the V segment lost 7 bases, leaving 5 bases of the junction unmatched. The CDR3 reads CSGGQASSYNEQFF. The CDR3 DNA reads TGCAGCGGGGGACAGGCCAGCTCCTACAATGAGCAGTTCTTC.

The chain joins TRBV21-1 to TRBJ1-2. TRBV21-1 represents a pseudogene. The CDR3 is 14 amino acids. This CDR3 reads CASSKTGSHYGYTF. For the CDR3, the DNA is TGTGCCAGCAGCAAAACGGGGTCTCACTATGGCTACACCTTC.

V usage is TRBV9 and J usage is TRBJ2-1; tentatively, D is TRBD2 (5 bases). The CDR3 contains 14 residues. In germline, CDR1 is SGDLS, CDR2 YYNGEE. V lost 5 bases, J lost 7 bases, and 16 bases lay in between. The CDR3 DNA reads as TGTGCCAGCAGTAGCGATATGGTCATAAATGAGCAGTTCTTC. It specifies CASSSDMVINEQFF. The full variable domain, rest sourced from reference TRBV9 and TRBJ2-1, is DSGVTQTPKHLITATGQRVTLRCSPRSGDLSVYWYQQSLDQGLQFLIQYYNGEERAKGNILERFSAQQFPDLHSELNLSSLELGDSALYFCASSSDMVINEQFFGPGTRLTVL.

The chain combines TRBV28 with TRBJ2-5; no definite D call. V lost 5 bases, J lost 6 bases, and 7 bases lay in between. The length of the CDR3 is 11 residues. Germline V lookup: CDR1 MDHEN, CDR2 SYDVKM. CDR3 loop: CASSPLKTQYF. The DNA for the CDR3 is TGTGCCAGCAGTCCCCTAAAGACCCAGTACTTC.

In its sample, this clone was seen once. Here the CDR3 DNA reads TGTGCCAGCAGCCAAGCCCCACTACTAGCGGGATACAATGAGCAGTTCTTC. This encodes CASSQAPLLAGYNEQFF. The genes are TRBV4-2 and TRBJ2-1, with TRBD2 matching over 10 bases. Germline lookup yields CDR1 LGHNA and CDR2 YNFKEQ. The CDR3 is made up of 17 amino acids. J lost 4 bases, V lost 1 base, and 7 bases had no gene match.

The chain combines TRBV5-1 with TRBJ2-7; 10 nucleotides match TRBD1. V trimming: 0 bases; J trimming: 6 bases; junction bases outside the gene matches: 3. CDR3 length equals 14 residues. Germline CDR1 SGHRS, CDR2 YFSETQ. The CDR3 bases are TGCGCCAGCAGCTTGGTGGACAGGGGGGGCGAGCAGTACTTC. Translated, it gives CASSLVDRGGEQYF. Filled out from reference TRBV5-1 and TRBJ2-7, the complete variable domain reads KAGVTQTPRYLIKTRGQQVTLSCSPISGHRSVSWYQQTPGQGLQFLFEYFSETQRNKGNFPGRFSGRQFSNSRSEMNVSTLELGDSALYLCASSLVDRGGEQYFGPGTRLTVT.

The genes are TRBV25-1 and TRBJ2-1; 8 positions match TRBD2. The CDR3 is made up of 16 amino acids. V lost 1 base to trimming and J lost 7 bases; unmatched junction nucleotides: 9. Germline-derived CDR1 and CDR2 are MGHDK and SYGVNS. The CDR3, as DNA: TGTGCCAGCAGTGAATGGGGGGCGGGAGGAGGGAATGAGCAGTTCTTC. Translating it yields CASSEWGAGGGNEQFF. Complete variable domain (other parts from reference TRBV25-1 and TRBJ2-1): EADIYQTPRYLVIGTGKKITLECSQTMGHDKMYWYQQDPGMELHLIHYSYGVNSTEKGDLSSESTVSRIRTEHFPLTLESARPSHTSQYLCASSEWGAGGGNEQFFGPGTRLTVL.

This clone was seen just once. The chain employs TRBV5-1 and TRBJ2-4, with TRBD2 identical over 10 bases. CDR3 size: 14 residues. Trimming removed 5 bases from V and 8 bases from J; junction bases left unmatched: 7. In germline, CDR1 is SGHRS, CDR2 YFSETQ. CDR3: CASREGLAIHIQYF. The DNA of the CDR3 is TGCGCCAGCAGAGAGGGACTAGCGATACACATTCAGTACTTC. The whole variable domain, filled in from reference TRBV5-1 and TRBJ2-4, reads KAGVTQTPRYLIKTRGQQVTLSCSPISGHRSVSWYQQTPGQGLQFLFEYFSETQRNKGNFPGRFSGRQFSNSRSEMNVSTLELGDSALYLCASREGLAIHIQYFGAGTRLSVL.

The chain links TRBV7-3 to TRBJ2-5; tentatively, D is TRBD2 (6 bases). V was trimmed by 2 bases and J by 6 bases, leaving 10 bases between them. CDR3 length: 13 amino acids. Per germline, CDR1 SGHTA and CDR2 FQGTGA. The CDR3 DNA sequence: TGTGCCAGCAGCTTATTGCGGGGACAGACCCAGTACTTC. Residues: CASSLLRGQTQYF. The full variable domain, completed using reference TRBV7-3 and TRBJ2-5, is GAGVSQTPSNKVTEKGKYVELRCDPISGHTALYWYRQSLGQGPEFLIYFQGTGAADDSGLPNDRFFAVRPEGSVSTLKIQRTERGDSAVYLCASSLLRGQTQYFGPGTRLLVL.

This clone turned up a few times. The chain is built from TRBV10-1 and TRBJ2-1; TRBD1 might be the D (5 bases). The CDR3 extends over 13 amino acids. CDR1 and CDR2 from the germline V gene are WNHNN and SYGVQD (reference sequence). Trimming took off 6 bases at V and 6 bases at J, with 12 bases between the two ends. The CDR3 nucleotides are TGCGCCAGCAGCCCTCTGGGGCGCAATGAGCAGTTCTTC. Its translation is CASSPLGRNEQFF.

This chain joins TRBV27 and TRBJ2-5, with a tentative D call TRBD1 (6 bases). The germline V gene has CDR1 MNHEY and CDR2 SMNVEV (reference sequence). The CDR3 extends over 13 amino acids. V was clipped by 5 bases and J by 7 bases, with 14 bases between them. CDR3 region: CASSIQGDGTQYF. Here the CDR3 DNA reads TGTGCCAGCAGTATACAGGGAGATGGGACCCAGTACTTC.

CDR3 nucleotides: TGTGCCAGCAGTAGCTCGACAGGGACCTATGGCTACACCTTC. Encoded protein: CASSSSTGTYGYTF. V and J are TRBV6-5 and TRBJ1-2, with 7 positions matching TRBD1. Per the germline V gene, CDR1 is MNHEY and CDR2 is SVGAGI. This CDR3 is built from 14 residues. V was clipped by 5 bases and J by 4 bases; unmatched bases: 7.

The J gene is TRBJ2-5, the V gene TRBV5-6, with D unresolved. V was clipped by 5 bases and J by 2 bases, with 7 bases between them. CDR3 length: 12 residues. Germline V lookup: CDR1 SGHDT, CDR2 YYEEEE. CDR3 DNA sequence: TGTGCCAGCAGTGGGCTACAAGAGACCCAGTACTTC. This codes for CASSGLQETQYF.